The 29 T cell receptor beta chains below all came from one sample that was sequenced in a study of long-term antiretroviral therapy in people with HIV. At the survey level, the v3.0 immunoSEQ assay was run. The data were produced by immunoSEQ multiplex PCR, yet TCRdb's version contains in-frame clones alone and is incomplete. This table holds approximately 33,000 clones, approximately 85% found once. Source: unsorted PBMCs, taken 0.8 years before starting antiretroviral therapy. All receptors derive from a man aged 18 to 29 with HIV.

In the case of this clone: At one end the junction does not follow the germline gene, possibly because of a read error. The chain links TRBV7-7 to TRBJ2-5, with D possibly being TRBD2 (5 bases). Per germline, CDR1 SSHAT and CDR2 FNYEAQ (reference sequence). The CDR3 is 13 amino acids. CDR3: CASSSGVQETQYF. CDR3 in DNA: TGTGCTAGCAGCTCCGGGGTCCAAGAGACCCAGTACTTC.

J is TRBJ2-7 and V is TRBV7-9; D possibly uses TRBD1 or TRBD2 (6 bases each). Germline V gene sequence: CDR1 SEHNR, CDR2 FQNEAQ (reference sequence). The CDR3 length is 14 residues. V was shortened by 3 bases and J by 4 bases, with 13 bases between the two germline ends. DNA for the CDR3: TGTGCCAGCAGCTTTAGGGGGGCGAAATACGAGCAGTACTTC. Protein product: CASSFRGAKYEQYF. Together with reference TRBV7-9 and TRBJ2-7, the CDR3 gives the full variable domain: DTGVSQNPRHKITKRGQNVTFRCDPISEHNRLYWYRQTLGQGPEFLTYFQNEAQLEKSRLLSDRFSAERPKGSFSTLEIQRTEQGDSAMYLCASSFRGAKYEQYFGPGTRLTVT.

The chain joins TRBV7-9 to TRBJ1-1; no clear D. The CDR3 consists of 11 residues. CDR1 is SEHNR, CDR2 FQNEAQ, per germline (reference sequence). V gave up 8 bases and J gave up 1 base, with 5 bases separating them. The CDR3 is CASGKNTEAFF. CDR3 nucleotides: TGTGCCAGCGGGAAGAACACTGAAGCTTTCTTT. The full variable domain, its missing parts supplied by reference TRBV7-9 and TRBJ1-1, is DTGVSQNPRHKITKRGQNVTFRCDPISEHNRLYWYRQTLGQGPEFLTYFQNEAQLEKSRLLSDRFSAERPKGSFSTLEIQRTEQGDSAMYLCASGKNTEAFFGQGTRLTVV.

Written as DNA, the CDR3 is TGCGCCAGCTTCCCTGGACTTTTTCCTGCGAACACCGGGGAGCTGTTTTTT. Translation gives CASFPGLFPANTGELFF. The rearrangement links TRBV5-1 to TRBJ2-2, with D perhaps matching TRBD2 (5 bases). Germline V CDR1 and CDR2: SGHRS, YFSETQ. The CDR3 runs 17 residues. V was trimmed by 7 bases and J by 0 bases, leaving 19 bases between them.

This chain links TRBV4-1 with TRBJ1-5; possibly TRBD1 for D (6 bases). The CDR3 extends over 15 amino acids. Germline lookup yields CDR1 MGHRA and CDR2 YSYEKL. Deletions cut 4 bases from V and 4 bases from J, with 14 bases between. CDR3 nucleotide sequence: TGCGCCAGCAGCCCCGAGACAGGCCGGAATCAGCCCCAGCATTTT. Residues: CASSPETGRNQPQHF.

The chain links TRBV5-6 to TRBJ2-4; D unclear. Germline V gene lookup returns CDR1 SGHDT and CDR2 YYEEEE. The CDR3 sequence is 14 residues long. Trimming removed 1 base from V and 1 base from J, with 6 bases in between. CDR3 sequence: CASSLFRAKNIQYF. The CDR3 DNA reads as TGTGCCAGCAGCTTGTTCAGGGCCAAAAACATTCAGTACTTC.

The chain couples TRBV4-3 to TRBJ1-2; D is ambiguous. The CDR3 runs to 16 residues. CDR1 and CDR2 from the germline V gene are LGHNA and YSLEER. V lost 4 bases and J lost 4, with 19 bases in between. CDR3 coding DNA: TGCGCCAGCAGCCCTACCCCCGGGGTAAGAAGCTATGGCTACACCTTC. Translation gives CASSPTPGVRSYGYTF.

The sample holds one count of this clone. The chain combines TRBV6-5 with TRBJ1-4; 7 bases fit TRBD1. V shed 5 bases, J shed 4 bases, and the junction held 4 bases outside the gene matches. The CDR3 loop spans 14 amino acids. The germline V gene has CDR1 MNHEY and CDR2 SVGAGI. CDR3 sequence reads: CASSQGDNNEKLFF. DNA for the CDR3: TGTGCCAGCAGTCAGGGGGACAATAATGAAAAACTGTTTTTT.

The chain is built from TRBV28 and TRBJ1-2, with a weak D call TRBD1 (5 bases). CDR1 and CDR2 (germline): MDHEN, SYDVKM. The V end was cut by 5 bases, the J end by 8 bases, with 12 bases between. This CDR3 region has 12 residues. CDR3 amino acids: CASSPQGRGYTF. DNA for the CDR3: TGTGCCAGCAGTCCCCAGGGAAGAGGCTACACCTTC.

The chain has TRBV10-3 and TRBJ2-1, with a weak D call TRBD1 (5 bases). The V end lost 5 bases, the J end lost 3 bases, and 20 bases lay between the germline ends. CDR1 and CDR2 (germline): ENHRY, SYGVKD. The CDR3 runs to 17 residues. The CDR3 region has the DNA TGTGCCATCAGTCTTGCGCAGGGTCAAGGAGTCTACAATGAGCAGTTCTTC. This sequence encodes CAISLAQGQGVYNEQFF.

The chain employs TRBV7-2 and TRBJ2-7; 8 bases align to TRBD1. Germline V gene data show CDR1 as SGHTA and CDR2 as FQGNSA. The trim removed 1 base at V and 5 bases at J, leaving 13 bases unmatched. The CDR3 has 17 residues. Here the CDR3 reads CASSLGPRQGTTDEQYF. The CDR3 coding sequence is TGTGCCAGCAGCTTAGGGCCACGACAGGGGACCACCGACGAGCAGTACTTC.

This chain joins TRBV5-4 and TRBJ1-4; D is unclear. Germline-derived CDR1 and CDR2 are SGHNT and YYREEE (reference sequence). Trimming removed 0 bases at V and 0 bases at J, with 3 bases between. The CDR3 covers 14 residues. This CDR3 reads CASSLEPTNEKLFF. CDR3 nucleotide sequence: TGTGCCAGCAGCTTGGAACCAACTAATGAAAAACTGTTTTTT. Filled out from reference TRBV5-4 and TRBJ1-4, the complete variable domain reads ETGVTQSPTHLIKTRGQQVTLRCSSQSGHNTVSWYQQALGQGPQFIFQYYREEENGRGNFPPRFSGLQFPNYSSELNVNALELDDSALYLCASSLEPTNEKLFFGSGTQLSVL.

J is TRBJ2-3 and V is TRBV7-9, with D unresolved. This CDR3 comprises 15 residues. Trimming stripped 1 base from V and 4 bases from J, with 12 bases between. Germline V gene sequence: CDR1 SEHNR, CDR2 FQNEAQ (reference sequence). The CDR3 DNA follows: TGTGCCAGCAGCTTAGGGTCCAGGACCCCAGATACGCAGTATTTT. Translation: CASSLGSRTPDTQYF.

The chain uses TRBV7-2 and TRBJ2-1, with unresolved D. Looked up from germline, CDR1 is SGHTA and CDR2 is FQGNSA. V was clipped by 5 bases and J by 0 bases, with 11 bases between them. There are 15 residues in the CDR3. CDR3 sequence: CASSPPTSSYNEQFF. In nucleotides, the CDR3 is TGTGCCAGCAGCCCCCCGACCAGCTCCTACAATGAGCAGTTCTTC.

The gene calls are TRBV5-1 and TRBJ1-2; D might be TRBD1 (6 bases). The CDR3 is made up of 14 amino acids. V shed 6 bases and J shed 0 bases, with 12 bases lying between them. The germline CDR1 and CDR2 sequences are SGHRS and YFSETQ. CDR3 coding DNA: TGCGCCAGCAAAGGGGGGCCTACTAACTATGGCTACACCTTC. Encoded protein: CASKGGPTNYGYTF.

The V gene is TRBV7-2, the J gene TRBJ2-6; D could derive from TRBD1 or TRBD2 (5 bases each). CDR1 SGHTA and CDR2 FQGNSA come from the germline V gene. The CDR3 runs to 17 residues. Trimming removed 4 bases at V and 0 bases at J, with 13 bases between. CDR3 amino acids: CASSSRTGTSGANVLTF. In nucleotides, the CDR3 is TGTGCCAGCAGCTCACGGACCGGGACCTCTGGGGCCAACGTCCTGACTTTC. The whole variable domain, filled in from reference TRBV7-2 and TRBJ2-6, reads GAGVSQSPSNKVTEKGKDVELRCDPISGHTALYWYRQSLGQGLEFLIYFQGNSAPDKSGLPSDRFSAERTGGSVSTLTIQRTQQEDSAVYLCASSSRTGTSGANVLTFGAGSRLTVL.

The chain carries TRBV2 and TRBJ2-7, with D perhaps matching TRBD1 (6 bases). Germline loops: CDR1 SNHLY, CDR2 FYNNEI. The CDR3 has 12 residues. The V gene lost 3 bases and the J gene lost 7 bases, with 10 bases spanning the gap. The CDR3 nucleotides are TGTGCCAGCAGTGAGAGCACAGGGGAGCAGTACTTC. Translating gives CASSESTGEQYF.

This clone appeared once. This CDR3 is CASSQTEGETQYF. Written as DNA, the CDR3 is TGCGCCAGCAGCCAAACGGAAGGAGAGACCCAGTACTTC. The chain employs TRBV4-1 and TRBJ2-5; D ambiguous. The CDR3 extends over 13 amino acids. Looked up from germline, CDR1 is MGHRA and CDR2 is YSYEKL. Trimming left V 2 bases short and J 4 bases short, with 8 bases between.

The V and J genes are TRBV18 and TRBJ2-3, with D possibly being TRBD2 (7 bases). Between the trimmed V and J ends, which lost 2 bases and 0 bases, there was a span of 12 bases. The CDR3 extends over 16 amino acids. Germline V gives CDR1 KGHSH, CDR2 LQKENI. CDR3 sequence (DNA): TGTGCCAGCTCACCAGTGGCGGGGGCCAGCACAGATACGCAGTATTTT. Translating gives CASSPVAGASTDTQYF.

This chain joins TRBV29-1 and TRBJ1-2; no reliable D call. There are 12 residues in the CDR3. V lost 1 base to trimming and J lost 13 bases, with 16 bases between them. Germline V gene data show CDR1 as SQVTM and CDR2 as ANQGSEA. The CDR3 DNA is TGCAGCGTTGAAGTCGGATCTCGGGCGGCCACCTTC. Translating it yields CSVEVGSRAATF.

This sequence joins TRBV10-1 and TRBJ1-3, with TRBD1 matching 7 bases. From germline, CDR1 is WNHNN and CDR2 SYGVQD (reference sequence). The CDR3 is made up of 14 amino acids. V lost 5 bases and J lost 4; bases outside the gene matches: 5. The CDR3: CASSPRGPGNTIYF. In DNA form, the CDR3 reads TGCGCCAGCAGTCCTAGGGGGCCGGGAAACACCATATATTTT.

J is TRBJ1-1 and V is TRBV4-3; 8 nucleotides match TRBD1. Germline lookup yields CDR1 LGHNA and CDR2 YSLEER. V dropped 3 bases and J dropped 5; count of bases not matched to a gene: 5. CDR3 length: 14 amino acids. In DNA, the CDR3 is TGCGCCAGCAGCCACATCACAGGGGGTACTGAAGCTTTCTTT. This codes for CASSHITGGTEAFF.

The V and J genes are TRBV7-2 and TRBJ2-2; TRBD1 aligns across 8 bases. There are 17 residues in the CDR3. Trimming cost V 5 bases and J 4 bases; bases outside gene matches: 12. CDR1 is SGHTA, CDR2 FQGNSA, per germline. The CDR3 region has the DNA TGTGCCAGCAGCAAGGGAAGACTCAGGGGGCGCACCGGGGAGCTGTTTTTT. Translation: CASSKGRLRGRTGELFF.

The gene calls are TRBV18 and TRBJ2-7, with unresolved D. The CDR3 is 12 residues long. V shed 5 bases and J shed 6 bases, with 11 bases lying between them. Germline CDR1 KGHSH, CDR2 LQKENI. The CDR3 is CASSSGPSEQYF. DNA of the CDR3: TGTGCCAGCTCATCTGGCCCCTCCGAGCAGTACTTC.

This chain links TRBV7-9 with TRBJ2-7; D may be TRBD1 (5 bases). The CDR3 sequence is 13 residues long. Germline V gives CDR1 SEHNR, CDR2 FQNEAQ (reference sequence). Trimming removed 4 bases from V and 5 bases from J, with 12 bases in between. The CDR3 DNA sequence: TGTGCCAGCAGCTCCAGGGCCCTAGACGAGCAGTACTTC. This codes for CASSSRALDEQYF.

The rearrangement links TRBV11-2 to TRBJ2-3; unclear D gene. This CDR3 comprises 11 residues. Germline V gene data show CDR1 as SGHAT and CDR2 as FQNNGV. Deletions cut 4 bases from V and 6 bases from J, with 5 bases between. CDR3 protein: CASSYGDTQYF. The CDR3 DNA follows: TGTGCCAGCAGCTACGGGGATACGCAGTATTTT.

The J gene is TRBJ1-2, the V gene TRBV25-1; 12 bases are a match to TRBD1. In germline, CDR1 is MGHDK, CDR2 SYGVNS. V shed 8 bases and J 7 bases; nucleotides not matched to a gene: 5. This CDR3 has 13 amino acids. The CDR3 region is CASWGQGALGYTF. The CDR3 bases are TGTGCCAGCTGGGGACAGGGGGCGCTTGGCTACACCTTC.

The chain uses TRBV29-1 and TRBJ1-1; 7 nucleotides agree with TRBD1. The CDR3 is 12 amino acids. The trim removed 6 bases at V and 5 bases at J, leaving 6 bases unmatched. Germline values: CDR1 SQVTM, CDR2 ANQGSEA. This chain's CDR3 is CSVPTGETEAFF. For the CDR3, the DNA is TGCAGCGTACCCACAGGGGAAACTGAAGCTTTCTTT.

J is TRBJ1-4 and V is TRBV2, with D unresolved. Trimming shortened V by 7 bases and J by 0 bases, and 12 bases separated the two germline ends. The CDR3 has 15 amino acids. The germline CDR1 and CDR2 sequences are SNHLY and FYNNEI. CDR3 nucleotides: TGTGCCAGCAATCTAAGAGTTGCAACTAATGAAAAACTGTTTTTT. Protein sequence: CASNLRVATNEKLFF.